A selection of T cell receptor beta chains follows, all from one sample in a study of shared clonotypes between healthy human individuals. Some clones are missing from TCRdb's copy, which holds only in-frame ones; the method was immunoSEQ multiplex PCR. This sample has millions of clones, with roughly 94% found just once. Material: naive CD4+ T cells sorted from blood. These receptors originate from a man younger than 35 in good health. CDR3s leave out the opening cysteine and the closing phenylalanine or tryptophan.

TRBJ1-2	TRBV27	ASSALPGGTYT
TRBJ2-2	TRBV7-9	ATSTGELF
TRBJ1-5	TRBV2	ASSIRGTGEAQH
TRBJ2-5	TRBV19	ASIPGTSGIKETQY
TRBJ2-1	TRBV11-2	ASSFTSGIYNEQF
TRBJ2-7	TRBV11-2	ASSPPSDYEQY
TRBJ2-7	TRBV5-1	ASSSPGARDDEQY
TRBJ1-1	TRBV18	ASSPPSVASEAF
TRBJ1-2	TRBV18	ASSPLADNYGYT
TRBJ2-3	TRBV28	ASSLGLAGITDTQY
TRBJ2-5	TRBV28	ASTRGLWETQY